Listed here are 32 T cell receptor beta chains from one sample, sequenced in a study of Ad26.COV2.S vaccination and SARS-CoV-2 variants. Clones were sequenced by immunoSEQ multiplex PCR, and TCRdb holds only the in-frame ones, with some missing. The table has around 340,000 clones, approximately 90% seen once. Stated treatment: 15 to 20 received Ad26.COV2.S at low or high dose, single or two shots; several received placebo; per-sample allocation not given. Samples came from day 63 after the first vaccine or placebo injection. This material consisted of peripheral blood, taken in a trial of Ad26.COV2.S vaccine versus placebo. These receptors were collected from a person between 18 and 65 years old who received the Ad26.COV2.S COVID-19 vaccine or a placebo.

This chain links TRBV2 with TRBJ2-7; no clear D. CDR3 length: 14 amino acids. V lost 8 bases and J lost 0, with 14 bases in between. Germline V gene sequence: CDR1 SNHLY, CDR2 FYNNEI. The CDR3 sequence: CASFRFPSSYEQYF. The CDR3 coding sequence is TGTGCCAGCTTTCGCTTTCCAAGCTCCTACGAGCAGTACTTC. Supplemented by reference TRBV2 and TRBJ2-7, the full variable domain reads EPEVTQTPSHQVTQMGQEVILRCVPISNHLYFYWYRQILGQKVEFLVSFYNNEISEKSEIFDDQFSVERPDGSNFTLKIRSTKLEDSAMYFCASFRFPSSYEQYFGPGTRLTVT.

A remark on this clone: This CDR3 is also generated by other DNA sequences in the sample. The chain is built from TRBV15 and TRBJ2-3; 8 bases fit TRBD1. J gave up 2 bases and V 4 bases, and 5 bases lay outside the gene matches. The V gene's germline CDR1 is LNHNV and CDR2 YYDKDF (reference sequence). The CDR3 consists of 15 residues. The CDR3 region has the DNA TGTGCCACCAGCACTCGACAGGGGAACACAGATACGCAGTATTTT. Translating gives CATSTRQGNTDTQYF.

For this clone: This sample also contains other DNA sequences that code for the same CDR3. CDR3 sequence reads: CASSFWGNTEAFF. For the CDR3, the DNA is TGTGCCAGCAGTTTTTGGGGTAACACTGAAGCTTTCTTT. V usage is TRBV12-3 or TRBV12-4 and J usage is TRBJ1-1, with D hard to call. V lost 3 bases to trimming and J lost 2 bases, with 7 bases between them. CDR3 length: 13 residues.

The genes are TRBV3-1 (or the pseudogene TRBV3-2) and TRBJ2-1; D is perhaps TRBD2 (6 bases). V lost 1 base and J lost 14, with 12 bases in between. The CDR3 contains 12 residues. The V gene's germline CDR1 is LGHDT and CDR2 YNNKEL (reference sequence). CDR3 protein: CASSQVEGLEFF. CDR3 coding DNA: TGTGCCAGCAGCCAAGTGGAGGGGTTGGAGTTCTTC.

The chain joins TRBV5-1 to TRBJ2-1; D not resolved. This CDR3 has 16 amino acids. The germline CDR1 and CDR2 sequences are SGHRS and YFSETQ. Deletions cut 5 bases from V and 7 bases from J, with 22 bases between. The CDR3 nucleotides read TGCGCCAGCAGGCACGGTCATAGGGATGTTGGTAATGAGCAGTTCTTC. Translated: CASRHGHRDVGNEQFF.

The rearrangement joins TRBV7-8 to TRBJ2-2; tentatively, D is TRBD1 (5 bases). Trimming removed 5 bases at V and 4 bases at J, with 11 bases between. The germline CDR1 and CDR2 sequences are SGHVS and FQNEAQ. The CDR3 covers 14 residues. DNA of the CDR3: TGTGCCAGCAGCCACGGACAAGCCACCGGGGAGCTGTTTTTT. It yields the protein CASSHGQATGELFF.

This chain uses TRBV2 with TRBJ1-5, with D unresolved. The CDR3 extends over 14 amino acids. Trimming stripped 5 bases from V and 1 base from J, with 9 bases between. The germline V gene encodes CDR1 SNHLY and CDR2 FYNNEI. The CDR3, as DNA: TGTGCCAGCAGTCAACAGAGAAGCAATCAGCCCCAGCATTTT. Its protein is CASSQQRSNQPQHF.

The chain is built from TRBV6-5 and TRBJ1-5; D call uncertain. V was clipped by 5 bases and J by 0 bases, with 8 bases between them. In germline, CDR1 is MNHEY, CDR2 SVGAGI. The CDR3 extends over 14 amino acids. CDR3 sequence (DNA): TGTGCCAGCAGTCGGGGTTATAGCAATCAGCCCCAGCATTTT. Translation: CASSRGYSNQPQHF.

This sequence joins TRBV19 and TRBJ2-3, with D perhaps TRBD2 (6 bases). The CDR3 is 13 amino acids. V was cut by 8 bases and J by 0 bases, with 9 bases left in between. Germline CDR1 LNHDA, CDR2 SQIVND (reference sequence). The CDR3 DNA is TGTGCCAGTGGGGGGACTAGCACAGATACGCAGTATTTT. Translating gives CASGGTSTDTQYF.

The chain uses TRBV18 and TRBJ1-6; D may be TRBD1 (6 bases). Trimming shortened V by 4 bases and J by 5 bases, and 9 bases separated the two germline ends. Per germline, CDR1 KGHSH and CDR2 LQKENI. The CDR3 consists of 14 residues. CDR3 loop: CASSRDTDNSPLHF. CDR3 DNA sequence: TGTGCCAGCTCACGGGACACCGATAATTCACCCCTCCACTTT.

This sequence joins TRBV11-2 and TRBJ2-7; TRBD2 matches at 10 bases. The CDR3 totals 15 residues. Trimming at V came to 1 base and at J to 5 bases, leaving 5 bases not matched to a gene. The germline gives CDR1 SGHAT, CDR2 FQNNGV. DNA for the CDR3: TGTGCCAGCAGCTTAGTTAGCGGGAGGAGGAACGAGCAGTACTTC. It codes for CASSLVSGRRNEQYF.

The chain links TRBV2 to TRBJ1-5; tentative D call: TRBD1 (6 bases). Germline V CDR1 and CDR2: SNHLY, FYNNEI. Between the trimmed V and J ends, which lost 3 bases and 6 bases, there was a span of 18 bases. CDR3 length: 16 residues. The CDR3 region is CASSDEGEFRFQPQHF. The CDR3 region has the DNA TGTGCCAGCAGTGACGAGGGGGAGTTTAGGTTTCAGCCCCAGCATTTT.

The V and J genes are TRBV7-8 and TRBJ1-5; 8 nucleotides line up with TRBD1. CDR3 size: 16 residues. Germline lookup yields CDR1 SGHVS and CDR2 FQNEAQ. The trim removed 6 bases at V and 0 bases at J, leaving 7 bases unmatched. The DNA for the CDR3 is TGTGCCAGCAGACTAGGGACAGGCTATAGCAATCAGCCCCAGCATTTT. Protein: CASRLGTGYSNQPQHF.

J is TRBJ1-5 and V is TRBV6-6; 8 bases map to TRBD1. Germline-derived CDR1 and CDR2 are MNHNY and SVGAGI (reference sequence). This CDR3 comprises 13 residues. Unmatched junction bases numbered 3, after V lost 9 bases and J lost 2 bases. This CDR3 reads CASKDRGNQPQHF. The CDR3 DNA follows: TGTGCCAGTAAGGACAGGGGCAATCAGCCCCAGCATTTT.

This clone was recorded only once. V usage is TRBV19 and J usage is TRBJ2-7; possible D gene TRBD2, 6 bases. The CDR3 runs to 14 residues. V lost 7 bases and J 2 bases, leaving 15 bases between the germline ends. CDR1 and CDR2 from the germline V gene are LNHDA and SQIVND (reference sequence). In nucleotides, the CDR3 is TGTGCCAGTACCCAAGGGGAGGCGCCCTACGAGCAGTACTTC. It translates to CASTQGEAPYEQYF.

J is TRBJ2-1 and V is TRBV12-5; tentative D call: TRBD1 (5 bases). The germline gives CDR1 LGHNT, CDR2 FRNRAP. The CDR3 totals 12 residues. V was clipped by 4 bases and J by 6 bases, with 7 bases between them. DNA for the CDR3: TGTGCTAGTGGTTCAAGGGGCAATGAGCAGTTCTTC. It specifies CASGSRGNEQFF.

The CDR3 sequence: CASRLTGSDTQYF. The CDR3 region has the DNA TGTGCCAGCAGACTAACAGGGTCAGATACGCAGTATTTT. The V call is TRBV28, the J call TRBJ2-3, with D tentatively TRBD1 (6 bases). CDR1 is MDHEN and CDR2 is SYDVKM in the germline V gene. The CDR3 totals 13 residues. V shed 6 bases and J shed 4 bases, with 11 bases lying between them.

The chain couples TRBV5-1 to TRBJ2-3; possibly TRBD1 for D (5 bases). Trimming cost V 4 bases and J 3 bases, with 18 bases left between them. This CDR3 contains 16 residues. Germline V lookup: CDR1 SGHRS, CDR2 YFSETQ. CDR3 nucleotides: TGCGCCAGCAGCCCCAGGGCCCAAACGGTTACAGATACGCAGTATTTT. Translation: CASSPRAQTVTDTQYF.

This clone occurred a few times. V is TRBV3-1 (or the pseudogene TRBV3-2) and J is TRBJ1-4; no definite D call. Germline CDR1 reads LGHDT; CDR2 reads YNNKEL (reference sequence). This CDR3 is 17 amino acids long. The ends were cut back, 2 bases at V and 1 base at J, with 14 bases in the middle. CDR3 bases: TGTGCCAGCAGCCAAAACCCGCTCCGCCTAACTAATGAAAAACTGTTTTTT. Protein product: CASSQNPLRLTNEKLFF.

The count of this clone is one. The CDR3 here is CASSLGGVEGYNEQFF. CDR3 sequence (DNA): TGTGCCAGTAGCCTCGGGGGGGTCGAAGGCTACAATGAGCAGTTCTTC. This rearrangement joins TRBV19 to TRBJ2-1; 8 nucleotides agree with TRBD2. V shed 6 bases and J 3 bases; nucleotides not matched to a gene: 10. Germline V gives CDR1 LNHDA, CDR2 SQIVND (reference sequence). The length of the CDR3 is 16 residues.

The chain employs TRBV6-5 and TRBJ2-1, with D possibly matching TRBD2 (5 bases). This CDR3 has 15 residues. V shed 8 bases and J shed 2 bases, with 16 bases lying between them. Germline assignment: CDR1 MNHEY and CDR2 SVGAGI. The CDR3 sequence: CASRMAGRAYNEQFF. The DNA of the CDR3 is TGTGCCAGCCGGATGGCGGGCCGGGCCTACAATGAGCAGTTCTTC.

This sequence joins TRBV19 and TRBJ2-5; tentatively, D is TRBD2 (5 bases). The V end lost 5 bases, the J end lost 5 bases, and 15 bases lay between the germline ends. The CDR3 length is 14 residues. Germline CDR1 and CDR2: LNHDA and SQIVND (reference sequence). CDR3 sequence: CASSQRLKGETQYF. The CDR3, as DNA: TGTGCCAGTAGTCAGAGACTAAAGGGCGAGACCCAGTACTTC. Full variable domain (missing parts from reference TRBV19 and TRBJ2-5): DGGITQSPKYLFRKEGQNVTLSCEQNLNHDAMYWYRQDPGQGLRLIYYSQIVNDFQKGDIAEGYSVSREKKESFPLTVTSAQKNPTAFYLCASSQRLKGETQYFGPGTRLLVL.

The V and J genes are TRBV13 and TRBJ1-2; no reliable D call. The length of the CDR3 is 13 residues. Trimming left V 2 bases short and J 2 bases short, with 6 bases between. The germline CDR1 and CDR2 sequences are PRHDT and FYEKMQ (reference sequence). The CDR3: CASSLLGNYGYTF. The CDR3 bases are TGTGCCAGCAGCTTACTGGGGAACTATGGCTACACCTTC.

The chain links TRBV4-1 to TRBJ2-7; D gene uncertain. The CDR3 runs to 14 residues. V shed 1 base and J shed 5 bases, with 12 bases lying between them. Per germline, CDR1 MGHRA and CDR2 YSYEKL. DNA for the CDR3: TGCGCCAGCAGCCAAGTGCAAGGGCTGGACGAGCAGTACTTC. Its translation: CASSQVQGLDEQYF.

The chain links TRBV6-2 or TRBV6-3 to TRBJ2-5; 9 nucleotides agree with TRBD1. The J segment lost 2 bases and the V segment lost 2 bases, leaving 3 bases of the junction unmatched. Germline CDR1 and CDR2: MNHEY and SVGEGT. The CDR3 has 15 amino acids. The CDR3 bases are TGTGCCAGCAGTTACGAGACAGGGGGGCAAGAGACCCAGTACTTC. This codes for CASSYETGGQETQYF.

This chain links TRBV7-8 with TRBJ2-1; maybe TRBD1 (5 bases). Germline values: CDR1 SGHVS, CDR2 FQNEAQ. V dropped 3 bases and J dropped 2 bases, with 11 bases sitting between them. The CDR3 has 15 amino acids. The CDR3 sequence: CASSLGLVPYNEQFF. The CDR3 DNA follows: TGTGCCAGCAGCTTGGGGCTAGTCCCCTACAATGAGCAGTTCTTC.

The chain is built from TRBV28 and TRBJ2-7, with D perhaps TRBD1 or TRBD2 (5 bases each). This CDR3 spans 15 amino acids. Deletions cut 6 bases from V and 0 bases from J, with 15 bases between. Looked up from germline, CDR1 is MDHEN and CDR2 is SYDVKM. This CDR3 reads CASRKPGTNSYEQYF. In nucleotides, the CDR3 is TGTGCCAGCAGAAAACCCGGGACGAACTCCTACGAGCAGTACTTC.

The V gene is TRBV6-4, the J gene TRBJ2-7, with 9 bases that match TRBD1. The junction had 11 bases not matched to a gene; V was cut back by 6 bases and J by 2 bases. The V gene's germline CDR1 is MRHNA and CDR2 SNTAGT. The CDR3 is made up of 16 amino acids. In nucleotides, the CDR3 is TGTGCCAGCAGAACCTTTGGGGGACAGGGTCCCTACGAGCAGTACTTC. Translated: CASRTFGGQGPYEQYF.

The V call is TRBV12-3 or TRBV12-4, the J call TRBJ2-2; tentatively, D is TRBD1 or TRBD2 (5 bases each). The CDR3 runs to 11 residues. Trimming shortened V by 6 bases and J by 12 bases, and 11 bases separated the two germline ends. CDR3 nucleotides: TGTGCCAGCAGCGGGGCCGTGAAGCTGTTTTTT. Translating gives CASSGAVKLFF.

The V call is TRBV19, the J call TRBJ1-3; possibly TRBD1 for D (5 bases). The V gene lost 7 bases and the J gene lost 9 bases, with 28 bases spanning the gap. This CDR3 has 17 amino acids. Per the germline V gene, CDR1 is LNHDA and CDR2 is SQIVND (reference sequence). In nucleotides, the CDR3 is TGTGCCAGTACGGGGGGACCAGAGACCCCAGTCCGGGGCACCATATATTTT. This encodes CASTGGPETPVRGTIYF.

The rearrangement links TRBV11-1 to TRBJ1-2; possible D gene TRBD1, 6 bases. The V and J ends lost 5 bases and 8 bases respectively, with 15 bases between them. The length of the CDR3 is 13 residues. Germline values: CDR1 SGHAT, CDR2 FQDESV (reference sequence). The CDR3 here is CASSPATGWGYTF. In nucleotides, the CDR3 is TGTGCCAGCAGCCCGGCAACAGGGTGGGGCTACACCTTC.

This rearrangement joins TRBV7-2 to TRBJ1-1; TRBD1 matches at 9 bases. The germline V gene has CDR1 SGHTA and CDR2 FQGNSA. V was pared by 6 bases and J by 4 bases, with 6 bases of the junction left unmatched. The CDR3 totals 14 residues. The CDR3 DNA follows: TGTGCCAGCAGACGTGACAGGGGGATCACTGAAGCTTTCTTT. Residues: CASRRDRGITEAFF.